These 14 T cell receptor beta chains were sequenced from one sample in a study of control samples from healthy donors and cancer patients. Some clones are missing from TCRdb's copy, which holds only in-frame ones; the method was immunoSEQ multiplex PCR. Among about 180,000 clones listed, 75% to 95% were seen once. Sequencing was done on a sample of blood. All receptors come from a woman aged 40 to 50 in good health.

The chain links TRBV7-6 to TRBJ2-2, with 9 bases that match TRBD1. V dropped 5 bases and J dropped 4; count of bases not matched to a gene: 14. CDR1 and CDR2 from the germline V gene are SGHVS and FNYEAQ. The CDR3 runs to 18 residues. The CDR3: CASSDPYTGGLTTGELFF. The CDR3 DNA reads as TGTGCCAGCAGCGACCCCTATACAGGGGGCTTGACCACCGGGGAGCTGTTTTTT.

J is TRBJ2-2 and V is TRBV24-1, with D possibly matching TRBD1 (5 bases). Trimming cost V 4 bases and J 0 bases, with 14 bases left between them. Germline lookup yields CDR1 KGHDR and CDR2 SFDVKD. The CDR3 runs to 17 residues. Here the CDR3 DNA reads TGTGCCACCAGTGAAACCTCAGGGAATTCGAACACCGGGGAGCTGTTTTTT. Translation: CATSETSGNSNTGELFF.

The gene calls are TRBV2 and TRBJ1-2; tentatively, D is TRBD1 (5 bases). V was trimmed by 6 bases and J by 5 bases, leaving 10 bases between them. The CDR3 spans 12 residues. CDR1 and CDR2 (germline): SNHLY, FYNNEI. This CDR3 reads CASRQVGYGYTF. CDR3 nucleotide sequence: TGTGCCAGCAGACAGGTTGGGTATGGCTACACCTTC. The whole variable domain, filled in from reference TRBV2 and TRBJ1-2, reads EPEVTQTPSHQVTQMGQEVILRCVPISNHLYFYWYRQILGQKVEFLVSFYNNEISEKSEIFDDQFSVERPDGSNFTLKIRSTKLEDSAMYFCASRQVGYGYTFGSGTRLTVV.

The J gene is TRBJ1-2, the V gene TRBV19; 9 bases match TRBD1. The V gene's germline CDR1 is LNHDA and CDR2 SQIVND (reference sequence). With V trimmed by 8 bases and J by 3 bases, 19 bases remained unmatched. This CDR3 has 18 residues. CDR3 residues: CASGSIGTGKFNDYGYTF. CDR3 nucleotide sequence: TGTGCCAGTGGTTCAATTGGGACAGGGAAATTCAATGACTATGGCTACACCTTC.

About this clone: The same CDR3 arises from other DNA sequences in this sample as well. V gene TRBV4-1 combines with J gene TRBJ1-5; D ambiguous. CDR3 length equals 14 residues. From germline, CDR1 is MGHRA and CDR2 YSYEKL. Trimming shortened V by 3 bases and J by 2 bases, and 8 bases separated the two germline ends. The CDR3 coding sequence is TGCGCCAGCAGCCAGGAATCTGGCAATCAGCCCCAGCATTTT. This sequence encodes CASSQESGNQPQHF.

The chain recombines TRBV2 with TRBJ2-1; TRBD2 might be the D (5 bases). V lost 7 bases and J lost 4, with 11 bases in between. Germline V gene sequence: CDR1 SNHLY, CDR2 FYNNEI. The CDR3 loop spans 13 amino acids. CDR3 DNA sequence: TGTGCCAGCAACATACTAGTGTACAATGAGCAGTTCTTC. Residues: CASNILVYNEQFF.

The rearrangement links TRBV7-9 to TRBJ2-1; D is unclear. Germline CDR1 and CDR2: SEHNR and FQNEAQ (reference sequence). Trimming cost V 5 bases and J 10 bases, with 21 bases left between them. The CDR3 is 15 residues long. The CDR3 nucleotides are TGTGCCAGCAGCCACGATCAACTTTCCTTCCGAGAGCAGTTCTTC. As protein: CASSHDQLSFREQFF.

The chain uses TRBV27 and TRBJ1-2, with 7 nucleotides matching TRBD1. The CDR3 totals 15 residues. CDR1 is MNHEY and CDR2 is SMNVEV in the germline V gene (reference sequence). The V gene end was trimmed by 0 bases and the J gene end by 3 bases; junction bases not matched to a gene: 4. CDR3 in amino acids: CASSLSQDRHYGYTF. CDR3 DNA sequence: TGTGCCAGCAGTTTATCCCAGGACAGGCACTATGGCTACACCTTC.

CDR3 residues: CASSFRTANSNQPQHF. The CDR3 DNA reads as TGTGCCAGCAGTTTCCGGACAGCAAATAGCAATCAGCCCCAGCATTTT. V is TRBV28 and J is TRBJ1-5; a possible D gene is TRBD1 (6 bases). Germline V gene sequence: CDR1 MDHEN, CDR2 SYDVKM. The length of the CDR3 is 16 residues. Between the trimmed V and J ends, which lost 3 bases and 0 bases, there was a span of 12 bases.

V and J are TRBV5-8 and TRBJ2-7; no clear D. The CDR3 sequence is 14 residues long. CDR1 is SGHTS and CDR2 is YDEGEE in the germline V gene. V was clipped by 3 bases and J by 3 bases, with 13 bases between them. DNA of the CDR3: TGTGCCAGCAGCTCGAACCGGGCCTTCTACGAGCAGTACTTC. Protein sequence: CASSSNRAFYEQYF.

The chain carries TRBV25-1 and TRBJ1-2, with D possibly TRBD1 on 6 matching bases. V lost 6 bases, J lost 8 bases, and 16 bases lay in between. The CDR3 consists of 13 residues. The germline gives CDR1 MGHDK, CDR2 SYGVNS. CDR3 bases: TGTGCCAGCAGCTTCGCGGGGGCGAGGGGCTACACCTTC. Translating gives CASSFAGARGYTF.

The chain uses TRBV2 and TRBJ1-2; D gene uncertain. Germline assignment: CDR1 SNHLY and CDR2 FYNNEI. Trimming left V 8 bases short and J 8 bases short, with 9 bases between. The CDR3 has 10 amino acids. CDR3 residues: CASPWEGYTF. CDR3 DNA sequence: TGTGCCAGCCCGTGGGAGGGCTACACCTTC. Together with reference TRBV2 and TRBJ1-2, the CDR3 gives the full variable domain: EPEVTQTPSHQVTQMGQEVILRCVPISNHLYFYWYRQILGQKVEFLVSFYNNEISEKSEIFDDQFSVERPDGSNFTLKIRSTKLEDSAMYFCASPWEGYTFGSGTRLTVV.

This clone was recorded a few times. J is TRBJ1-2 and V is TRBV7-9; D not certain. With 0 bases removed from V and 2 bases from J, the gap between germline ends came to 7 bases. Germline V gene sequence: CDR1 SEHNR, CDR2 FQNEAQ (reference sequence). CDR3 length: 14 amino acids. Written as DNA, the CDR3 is TGTGCCAGCAGCTTAGCGGTCGGAAACTATGGCTACACCTTC. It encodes CASSLAVGNYGYTF.

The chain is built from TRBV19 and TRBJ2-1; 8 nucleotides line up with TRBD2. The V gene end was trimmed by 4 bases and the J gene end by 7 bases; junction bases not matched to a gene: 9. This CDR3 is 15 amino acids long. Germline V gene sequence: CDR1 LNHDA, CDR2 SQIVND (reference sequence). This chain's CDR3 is CASSTLSGGRNEQFF. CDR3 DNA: TGTGCCAGTAGTACCCTGAGCGGGGGAAGGAATGAGCAGTTCTTC.